This record concerns one TCR beta chain sequence. No antigen is known for it. Clones were read by immunoSEQ multiplex PCR, and TCRdb kept only the in-frame ones, dropping some. In the table there are about 68,000 clones, 80% of which are singletons. The data were obtained in a study of vaccination effects on CD4 cells after COVID-19. V lost 2 bases and J 10 bases, leaving 23 bases between the germline ends. The CDR3 is made up of 16 amino acids. The germline V gene has CDR1 KGHSH and CDR2 LQKENI. Expansion with viral peptide pools was applied to antigen-specific CD4+ T cells by the ViraFEST assay prior to sequencing. Isolation of CD4+ T cells took place after approximately 10 days of culture. Among the vaccine recipients, none had a prior SARS-CoV-2 infection, and nucleocapsid antibodies were negative.

The specimen comprised CD4+ T cells from PBMCs cultured with SARS-CoV-2 spike peptides, sampled before COVID-19 vaccination. The sequence came from a human donor who received a COVID-19 vaccine. V is TRBV18 and J is TRBJ1-2; no clear D gene. CDR3 loop: CASSPLLERVAADYTF. CDR3 DNA sequence: TGTGCCAGCTCACCATTATTAGAGAGGGTCGCGGCCGACTACACCTTC.